The TCR beta chain under discussion was sequenced for a study of CD8 T cells in Susac syndrome (dated by TCRdb to between 2017 and 2020). Describing the broader study: Whether CD8+ T cell activation and differentiation in Susac syndrome was antigen driven was tested using repertoire sequencing. Study-wide conclusions, independent of this receptor: The number of individuals in the TCR sequencing and HLA analysis was recognized as being relatively small.

Peripheral blood CD8+ and CD4+ T cells from healthy donors, Susac syndrome patients and multiple sclerosis patients were profiled using high-throughput TCR beta sequencing. The healthy donors served as controls matched for age and sex. Bulk CD8+ and CD4+ T cells were purified by magnetic negative isolation, while CD8+ TEMRA cells were enriched using FACS. Blood was drawn into EDTA tubes, processed within 24 hours, and PBMCs were isolated by density gradient centrifugation. PBMCs destined for TCR sequencing were cryopreserved in liquid nitrogen and later thawed in a 37 °C water bath. The sorted or isolated CD4+, CD8+ and CD8+ TEMRA cells had a purity of 90% or higher. Spanning cysteine to phenylalanine, the CDR3 consists of 14 amino acids. Only CDR3 DNA is held: 42 bases, read in frame from base 1. Between the V and J ends, shortened by 4 bases and 0 bases respectively, the junction contains 7 bases. The germline V gene encodes CDR1 SNHLY and CDR2 FYNNEI.

Notes on this clonotype: No cognate antigen has been identified for it. No much larger clone exists at a distance of one base, and base qualities are not known.

RNA was extracted using the RNeasy kit, and roughly 0.5 to 1 microgram was reverse transcribed with random hexamers. TCR beta CDR3 regions were amplified with the immunoSEQ multiplex PCR assay covering 54 Vbeta and 13 Jbeta segments. PCR amplification bias was corrected by using a synthetic template baseline for primer optimization and computational correction. The study's processing was this. Reads were assigned to V, D and J genes according to IMGT and analyzed in immunoSEQ Analyzer, with only productive sequences retained. Clonality was calculated as one minus the Shannon entropy normalized by log2 of the number of productive unique sequences. For each patient and control, public and private clones were evaluated among the 100 most prevalent clones. Clones were defined as Susac-specific if absent from the healthy and MS cohorts, from around 1,100 published viral clones and from other ImmuneACCESS disease sequences. The public reads were run again by TCRdb, first through fastp at Q25 and then through MiXCR, and only productive beta chains were kept. Identical CDR3 protein sequences are pooled into one entry, listed with their most common genes and DNA. TCRdb, not the authors, supplied the V and J calls. This sample is represented by around 130,000 distinct CDR3 sequences; 94% of them were singletons. The ten largest clones capture 0.098% of the sample.

The clonotype was recovered from a human donor in good health. The receptor chain draws on TRBV2 and TRBJ2-1, with no confidently assigned D gene. The specimen sequenced was CD4+ T cells from PBMCs. The sequenced DNA is TGTGCCAGCAGTGGCGATAGCTCCTACAATGAGCAGTTCTTC. It codes for CASSGDSSYNEQFF.